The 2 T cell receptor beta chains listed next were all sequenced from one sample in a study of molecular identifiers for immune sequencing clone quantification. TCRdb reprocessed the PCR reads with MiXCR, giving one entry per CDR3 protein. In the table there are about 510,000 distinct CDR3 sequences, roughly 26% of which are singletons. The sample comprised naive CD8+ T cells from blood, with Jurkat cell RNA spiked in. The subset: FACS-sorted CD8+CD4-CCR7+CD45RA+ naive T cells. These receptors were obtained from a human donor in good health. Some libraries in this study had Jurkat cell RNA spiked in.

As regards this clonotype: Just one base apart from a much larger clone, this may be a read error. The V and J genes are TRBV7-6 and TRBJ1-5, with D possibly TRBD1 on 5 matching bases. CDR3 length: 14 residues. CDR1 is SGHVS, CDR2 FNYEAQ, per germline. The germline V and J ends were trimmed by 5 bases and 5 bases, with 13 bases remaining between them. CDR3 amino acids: CASSLDSGDQPQHF. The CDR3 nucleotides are TGTGCCAGCAGCCTTGACAGTGGCGATCAGCCCCAGCATTTT.

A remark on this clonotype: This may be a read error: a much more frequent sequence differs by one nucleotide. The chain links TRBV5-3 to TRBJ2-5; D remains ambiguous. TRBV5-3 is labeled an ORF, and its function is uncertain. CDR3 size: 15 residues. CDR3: CASSLVAQPHETQYF. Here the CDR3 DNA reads TGTGCCAGCAGCTTGGTCGCGCAACCCCATGAGACCCAGTACTTC.